One and the same sample provided the 21 T cell receptor beta chains below, sequenced in a study of control samples from healthy donors and cancer patients. TCRdb's copy holds only in-frame clones and misses some; the assay was immunoSEQ multiplex PCR. This table holds tens of thousands of clones, around 92% found once. Sequencing was carried out using blood. Receptors were obtained from a man aged 50 to 59 in good health.

The chain couples TRBV3-1 (or the pseudogene TRBV3-2) to TRBJ1-1; D may be TRBD1 (6 bases). The CDR3 is made up of 12 amino acids. V was trimmed by 1 base and J by 9 bases, leaving 9 bases between them. Per germline, CDR1 LGHDT and CDR2 YNNKEL (reference sequence). CDR3 region: CASSQGGQQAFF. CDR3 nucleotides: TGTGCCAGCAGCCAAGGGGGGCAGCAAGCTTTCTTT.

The V gene is TRBV27, the J gene TRBJ1-2; 12 bases map to TRBD1. Germline V CDR1 and CDR2: MNHEY, SMNVEV (reference sequence). The CDR3 is made up of 18 amino acids. V lost 0 bases, J lost 6 bases, and 11 bases stayed unmatched. CDR3 sequence: CASSLSRDRGRLVDGYTF. CDR3 nucleotide sequence: TGTGCCAGCAGTTTATCCCGGGACAGGGGGCGGCTAGTCGATGGCTACACCTTC.

The chain is built from TRBV6-5 and TRBJ1-4, with TRBD1 matching 7 bases. Germline values: CDR1 MNHEY, CDR2 SVGAGI. CDR3 length: 15 residues. The V segment lost 0 bases and the J segment 8 bases; nucleotides outside the gene matches: 6. CDR3 sequence reads: CASSYSGAGGEKLFF. The CDR3 region has the DNA TGTGCCAGCAGTTACTCAGGGGCAGGGGGGGAAAAACTGTTTTTT.

The rearrangement uses TRBV3-1 (or the pseudogene TRBV3-2) and TRBJ2-1; D may be TRBD2 (6 bases). The CDR3 runs 13 residues. V was shortened by 1 base and J by 10 bases, with 11 bases between the two germline ends. Germline CDR1 LGHDT, CDR2 YNNKEL (reference sequence). The CDR3 sequence is CASSQARGTEQFF. The CDR3 DNA reads as TGTGCCAGCAGCCAAGCGCGCGGGACCGAGCAGTTCTTC.

The chain recombines TRBV19 with TRBJ1-1; 7 nucleotides align to TRBD1. The germline gives CDR1 LNHDA, CDR2 SQIVND (reference sequence). J lost 5 bases, V lost 1 base, and 1 base had no gene match. This CDR3 spans 13 amino acids. The CDR3 region is CASSIGQGTEAFF. CDR3 sequence (DNA): TGTGCCAGTAGTATAGGACAGGGTACTGAAGCTTTCTTT.

The chain carries TRBV18 and TRBJ1-1; D unclear. V lost 5 bases, J lost 7 bases, and 23 bases lay in between. The CDR3 runs 16 residues. In germline, CDR1 is KGHSH, CDR2 LQKENI. CDR3 nucleotide sequence: TGTGCCAGCTCATCCGACCAGTTAACAGCACGGCTTGAAGCTTTCTTT. Encoded protein: CASSSDQLTARLEAFF.

Here the CDR3 reads CASSQRYDLEQYF. The DNA of the CDR3 is TGTGCCAGCAGCCAAAGATACGACCTAGAGCAGTACTTC. This chain joins TRBV11-3 and TRBJ2-7; D ambiguous. The CDR3 is 13 amino acids. Trimming stripped 5 bases from V and 7 bases from J, with 15 bases between. Per the germline V gene, CDR1 is SGHNT and CDR2 is YENEEA.

The chain links TRBV18 to TRBJ2-7, with D unclear. V lost 6 bases, J lost 2 bases, and 17 bases lay in between. In germline, CDR1 is KGHSH, CDR2 LQKENI. This CDR3 spans 15 amino acids. The CDR3 nucleotides read TGTGCCAGCTCCCAACTCCCTACCCAAACCTACGAGCAGTACTTC. It is translated as CASSQLPTQTYEQYF.

V gene TRBV7-2 combines with J gene TRBJ1-5; 7 nucleotides line up with TRBD1. The V gene's germline CDR1 is SGHTA and CDR2 FQGNSA. The CDR3 runs to 15 residues. The V segment lost 5 bases and the J segment 5 bases; nucleotides outside the gene matches: 9. The CDR3, as DNA: TGTGCCAGCAGCGTGGGGACAGAGACCTATCAGCCCCAGCATTTT. The encoded protein is CASSVGTETYQPQHF.

J is TRBJ1-2 and V is TRBV5-4; D gene uncertain. The CDR3 length is 11 residues. CDR1 and CDR2 from the germline V gene are SGHNT and YYREEE (reference sequence). V was pared by 4 bases and J by 2 bases, with 3 bases between. The CDR3 protein is CASSTNYGYTF. The CDR3 bases are TGTGCCAGCAGCACAAACTATGGCTACACCTTC. Complete variable domain (other parts from reference TRBV5-4 and TRBJ1-2): ETGVTQSPTHLIKTRGQQVTLRCSSQSGHNTVSWYQQALGQGPQFIFQYYREEENGRGNFPPRFSGLQFPNYSSELNVNALELDDSALYLCASSTNYGYTFGSGTRLTVV.

As regards this clone: Other DNA sequences in this specimen translate into the identical CDR3. V gene TRBV5-1 combines with J gene TRBJ1-2; 7 bases are a match to TRBD1. In germline, CDR1 is SGHRS, CDR2 YFSETQ. The CDR3 length is 13 residues. Trimming cost V 0 bases and J 4 bases; bases outside gene matches: 0. CDR3 sequence reads: CASSLGTGYGYTF. The CDR3 DNA reads as TGCGCCAGCAGCTTGGGGACAGGCTATGGCTACACCTTC.

The chain uses TRBV6-5 and TRBJ2-4, with D maybe TRBD1 (6 bases). The CDR3 consists of 15 residues. Germline-derived CDR1 and CDR2 are MNHEY and SVGAGI. V shed 10 bases and J shed 5 bases, with 21 bases lying between them. CDR3 in amino acids: CATLPGVLRENIQYF. CDR3 bases: TGTGCCACCCTCCCAGGGGTCTTGAGAGAAAACATTCAGTACTTC.

This clone turned up a few times. The chain is built from TRBV19 and TRBJ1-5; a weak D match, TRBD1 (6 bases). V lost 3 bases and J lost 7, with 13 bases in between. The CDR3 runs 14 residues. Germline values: CDR1 LNHDA, CDR2 SQIVND (reference sequence). In DNA, the CDR3 is TGTGCCAGTAGTATGGAGGGGGAAGTACAGCCCCAGCATTTT. It encodes CASSMEGEVQPQHF.

This clone has a handful of counts. The V call is TRBV14, the J call TRBJ2-5; D remains ambiguous. Germline CDR1 is SGHDN and CDR2 is FVKESK. This CDR3 has 12 amino acids. V shed 0 bases and J shed 5 bases, with 4 bases lying between them. CDR3 sequence reads: CASSQEWETQYF. CDR3 coding DNA: TGTGCCAGCAGCCAAGAGTGGGAGACCCAGTACTTC.

J is TRBJ1-1 and V is TRBV6-1; 7 bases line up with TRBD1. The V gene's germline CDR1 is MNHNS and CDR2 SASEGT. V shed 2 bases, J shed 2 bases, and the junction held 5 bases outside the gene matches. The CDR3 has 15 residues. The CDR3 spells CASSESGQFNTEAFF. CDR3 nucleotide sequence: TGTGCCAGCAGTGAATCGGGACAGTTTAACACTGAAGCTTTCTTT.

V usage is TRBV27 and J usage is TRBJ1-1, with a weak D call TRBD1 (5 bases). Looked up from germline, CDR1 is MNHEY and CDR2 is SMNVEV (reference sequence). V lost 6 bases and J lost 1, with 12 bases in between. The length of the CDR3 is 14 residues. Here the CDR3 reads CASSLGGPNTEAFF. DNA of the CDR3: TGTGCCAGCAGCCTCGGGGGACCGAACACTGAAGCTTTCTTT.

The V gene is TRBV6-6, the J gene TRBJ1-5; D is undetermined. CDR1 is MNHNY, CDR2 SVGAGI, per germline (reference sequence). The CDR3 covers 14 residues. The V and J ends lost 2 bases and 6 bases respectively, with 11 bases between them. The CDR3 sequence is CASSYLGDFQPQHF. The CDR3 nucleotides read TGTGCCAGCAGTTACCTCGGGGATTTTCAGCCCCAGCATTTT.

The chain couples TRBV29-1 to TRBJ1-1; D is possibly TRBD1 (5 bases). Germline V gene lookup returns CDR1 SQVTM and CDR2 ANQGSEA. The CDR3 totals 13 residues. V was pared by 4 bases and J by 0 bases, with 9 bases between. The CDR3 DNA reads as TGCAGCGTTGTAGGGGCTCTGAACACTGAAGCTTTCTTT. Translated: CSVVGALNTEAFF. The full variable domain, its missing parts supplied by reference TRBV29-1 and TRBJ1-1, is SAVISQKPSRDICQRGTSLTIQCQVDSQVTMMFWYRQQPGQSLTLIATANQGSEATYESGFVIDKFPISRPNLTFSTLTVSNMSPEDSSIYLCSVVGALNTEAFFGQGTRLTVV.

As DNA, the CDR3 is TGTGCCAGCAGACCGCTCCTGGGACTAGCGGAACCCACAGATACGCAGTATTTT. It yields the protein CASRPLLGLAEPTDTQYF. The genes are TRBV27 and TRBJ2-3, with 11 nucleotides matching TRBD2. In germline, CDR1 is MNHEY, CDR2 SMNVEV (reference sequence). The CDR3 length is 18 residues. V was clipped by 6 bases and J by 2 bases; unmatched bases: 13.

The V gene is TRBV21-1, the J gene TRBJ1-2. TRBV21-1 is flagged as a pseudogene. This CDR3 is built from 15 residues. The CDR3 nucleotides are TGTGCCAGCAGCCCCACCGGGCCCCGGGCTTGCGGCTACACCTTC. Residues: CASSPTGPRACGYTF.

This clone showed up just a few times. The J gene is TRBJ1-5, the V gene TRBV19; D is possibly TRBD1 (6 bases). The CDR3 is 15 amino acids. Per the germline V gene, CDR1 is LNHDA and CDR2 is SQIVND (reference sequence). V was pared by 5 bases and J by 4 bases, with 15 bases between. In DNA form, the CDR3 reads TGTGCCAGTAGTTCCACAGGGATGAAGAATCAGCCCCAGCATTTT. Translation gives CASSSTGMKNQPQHF.